The T cell receptor (beta chain) described here comes from a study of CD8 T cells in ankylosing spondylitis. Overall study findings and caveats: CD8+ by phenotype, disease-linked clones were relatively rare in peripheral blood. Seemingly distinctive of ankylosing spondylitis blood was a TCR beta motif formed by eight highly homologous variants.

The J segment lost 3 bases and the V segment lost 4 bases, leaving 13 bases of the junction unmatched. This CDR3 contains 18 residues. Germline loops: CDR1 MNHEY, CDR2 SMNVEV (reference sequence). Each TCR beta library was made by quantitative 5'-RACE that incorporated molecular barcodes. TCRdb independently ran MiXCR on the 5' RACE reads; one entry per CDR3 protein. The data contain 300,000 to 350,000 distinct CDR3 sequences, roughly 15% of them singletons. This clonotype came up a few times. Its antigen is currently unknown. The chain recombines TRBV27 with TRBJ2-3; 10 positions agree with TRBD1. The sample comprised blood, either unsorted or a sorted T cell fraction (not recorded which). This clonotype originated in a male donor with ankylosing spondylitis or in good health (not recorded which). The CDR3 region is CASSSPSRDRGWTDTQYF. The CDR3 nucleotides are TGTGCCAGCAGTTCCCCGTCCCGGGACAGGGGATGGACAGATACGCAGTATTTT.